The rows below give T cell receptor beta chains drawn from one sample of a study of T cells after yellow fever vaccination. A single record per CDR3 protein comes from TCRdb applying MiXCR to the 5' RACE reads. The repertoire holds over 70,000 distinct CDR3 sequences, with roughly 8% as singletons. The sample consisted of CD8+ T cells sorted from PBMCs, taken on the day of the yellow fever booster vaccination. All receptors derive from a man aged 30 to 45 who received the YFV17D yellow fever vaccine. CDR3s include the opening cysteine and the closing phenylalanine or tryptophan. The order of the fields is D gene, J gene, V gene, clone size, CDR3 DNA, CDR3 protein. A D gene is named only where the DNA matches it firmly. Clone size is not always given. Where it is, it says once, few, many or a class for expanded clones.

TRBD2	TRBJ2-3	TRBV28	many	TGTGCCAGCAGTGCCGACACGGGACTAGCGGGAGATTATTTTCGAGATACGCAGTATTTT	CASSADTGLAGDYFRDTQYF
-	TRBJ1-2	TRBV6-5	-	TGTGCCAGCAGTTACTCCGGACAGTTGCGCTATGGCTACACCTTC	CASSYSGQLRYGYTF
TRBD1	TRBJ1-4	TRBV27	few	TGTGCCAGCAGTTCTCTTACAGGGGCTTATAATGAAAAACTGTTTTTT	CASSSLTGAYNEKLFF
TRBD2	TRBJ2-5	TRBV12-3/TRBV12-4	-	TGTGCCAGCAGTTCGGGACTACCCCAAGAGACCCAGTACTTC	CASSSGLPQETQYF
-	TRBJ2-3	TRBV14	-	TGTGCCAGCAGCCAAGATGGGATCGGAGATACGCAGTATTTT	CASSQDGIGDTQYF
TRBD2	TRBJ2-3	TRBV30	-	TGTGCCGGGAGGGCGCTTCTAAGCACAGATACGCAGTATTTT	CAGRALLSTDTQYF
-	TRBJ2-3	TRBV12-3/TRBV12-4	few	TGTGCCAGCAGTTTAGGAGAGGTCAGCACAGATACGCAGTATTTT	CASSLGEVSTDTQYF
TRBD2	TRBJ2-7	TRBV14	few	TGTGCCAGCAGCCCCCCCTTGGGTAGCGGGAGGGCCTACGAGCAGTACTTC	CASSPPLGSGRAYEQYF
-	TRBJ2-1	TRBV29-1	few	TGCAGCGTTTACGAAAAACTCGATGAGCAGTTCTTC	CSVYEKLDEQFF
-	TRBJ2-1	TRBV25-1	many	TGTGCCAGCAGTGAATATTTTTCAGGAGGGCTCGGGCAGTTCTTC	CASSEYFSGGLGQFF
-	TRBJ2-7	TRBV20-1	few	TGCAGTGCTCAGAGGGAGTTTAGTTCGTACGACGAGCAGTACTTC	CSAQREFSSYDEQYF
TRBD1	TRBJ2-7	TRBV12-3/TRBV12-4	few	TGTGCCAGCAGTTTCCCTTGGACAGGGAGAACCGTCCTAGACGAGCAGTACTTC	CASSFPWTGRTVLDEQYF
-	TRBJ1-1	TRBV12-3/TRBV12-4	few	TGTGCCAGCAGTTTTTCCGGGCTGAACACTGAAGCTTTCTTT	CASSFSGLNTEAFF
-	TRBJ2-5	TRBV27	-	TGTGCCAGCAGGGCGGACAGCCAAGAGACCCAGTACTTC	CASRADSQETQYF
-	TRBJ1-1	TRBV20-1	many	TGCAGTGCTAGACTGGTCACTGAAGCTTTCTTT	CSARLVTEAFF
-	TRBJ2-7	TRBV29-1	-	TGCAGCGTTGTCCCTTGGACAGACGGGGCCTACGAGCAGTACTTC	CSVVPWTDGAYEQYF
-	TRBJ2-7	TRBV20-1	few	TGCAGTGCTGCTGGTCCGGAGCGGAACGAGCAGTACTTC	CSAAGPERNEQYF
TRBD2	TRBJ2-1	TRBV4-3	few	TGCGCCAGCAGCCAAGATGAGCGGGAGGACTCCTACAATGAGCAGTTCTTC	CASSQDEREDSYNEQFF
TRBD1	TRBJ1-1	TRBV15	-	TGTGCCACCAGCACCAAACAGGGGTTGGCCACTGAAGCTTTCTTT	CATSTKQGLATEAFF
-	TRBJ1-5	TRBV3-1	-	TGTGCCAGCAGTCAATCAGACGTGGCGCGGCCCCAGCATTTT	CASSQSDVARPQHF
-	TRBJ1-2	TRBV12-3/TRBV12-4	many	TGTGCCAGCAGCCCCCTCGGGGAGGGGATATACACCTTC	CASSPLGEGIYTF
-	TRBJ2-5	TRBV6-5	many	TGTGCCAGCAATCCCCCTACGGAGACCCAGTACTTC	CASNPPTETQYF
TRBD1	TRBJ2-2	TRBV11-2	few	TGTGCCAGCAGCGACAGGGGGCTCGACACCGGGGAGCTGTTTTTT	CASSDRGLDTGELFF
TRBD1	TRBJ1-1	TRBV9	-	TGTGCCAGCAGCGGGGGACAGTACACTGAAGCTTTCTTT	CASSGGQYTEAFF
TRBD1	TRBJ2-7	TRBV5-1	many	TGCGCCAGCAGCTTGGCGGTCACAGGGGAAGACGAGCAGTACTTC	CASSLAVTGEDEQYF
-	TRBJ1-1	TRBV7-9	many	TGTGCTAACGTTCCCGGAGCTTTCTTT	CANVPGAFF
-	TRBJ2-1	TRBV27	many	TGTGCCAGCACCTCTGGGACCGCTGCACGGAATGAGCAGTTCTTC	CASTSGTAARNEQFF
TRBD1	TRBJ2-2	TRBV15	-	TGTGCCACCAGCAGAGGAACCGGGACAGGGTCCCTCCACGGGGAGCTGTTTTTT	CATSRGTGTGSLHGELFF
TRBD1	TRBJ2-7	TRBV6-5	-	TGTGCCAGCAGTTACGGGACAGTGACCTACGAGCAGTACTTC	CASSYGTVTYEQYF
TRBD2	TRBJ2-3	TRBV20-1	many	TGCAGTGCTACGTCGGGGACTAGCGGGAGGCTCCCCACAGATACGCAGTATTTT	CSATSGTSGRLPTDTQYF
TRBD2	TRBJ2-1	TRBV2	many	TGTGCCAGCAGTGACCCGACTAGCGGGAGAGCCTACAATGAGCAGTTCTTC	CASSDPTSGRAYNEQFF
TRBD1	TRBJ1-6	TRBV7-6	few	TGTGCCAGCAGCCACACAGGGGGTAATTCACCCCTCCACTTT	CASSHTGGNSPLHF
-	TRBJ2-7	TRBV4-2	many	TGTGCCAGCAGCCCCGGGGGGCGCAACGAGCAGTACTTC	CASSPGGRNEQYF
-	TRBJ2-7	TRBV7-2	-	TGTGCCAGCAGCTTAGCAGGGGAATACGAGCAGTACTTC	CASSLAGEYEQYF
-	TRBJ2-2	TRBV29-1	many	TGCAGTGGGGAGGAGGACACCGGGGAGCTGTTTTTT	CSGEEDTGELFF
-	TRBJ1-4	TRBV5-1	-	TGCGCCAGCAGCTTATTTTTCGGGGGCGCGCCTAATGAAAAACTGTTTTTT	CASSLFFGGAPNEKLFF
-	TRBJ2-1	TRBV9	-	TGTGCCAGCAGCGGAAGGACGACCAATGAGCAGTTCTTC	CASSGRTTNEQFF
-	TRBJ2-7	TRBV11-2	-	TGTGCCAGCAGCTTAGAGGGGGGCAGGGCCTACTACGAGCAGTACTTC	CASSLEGGRAYYEQYF
TRBD1	TRBJ1-1	TRBV7-6	few	TGTGCCAGCAGCTCTAGGACAGGGATGAACACTGAAGCTTTCTTT	CASSSRTGMNTEAFF
-	TRBJ2-1	TRBV27	many	TGTGCCAGCAGTTTAAAGGGGAATGAGCAGTTCTTC	CASSLKGNEQFF
-	TRBJ1-1	TRBV5-5	few	TGTGCCAGCAGCTTGAGGACTGCCTACACTGAAGCTTTCTTT	CASSLRTAYTEAFF
TRBD2	TRBJ2-7	TRBV28	-	TGTGCCAGCAGCAAGCGGGAGGGCCTCTTCGAGCAGTACTTC	CASSKREGLFEQYF
TRBD1	TRBJ2-1	TRBV6-5	-	TGTGCCAGCAGTTACTATCTAGGGACAGGGAGCAATGAGCAGTTCTTC	CASSYYLGTGSNEQFF
-	TRBJ2-3	TRBV6-5	-	TGTGCCAGCAGTTACGCCCACGGAGATACGCAGTATTTT	CASSYAHGDTQYF